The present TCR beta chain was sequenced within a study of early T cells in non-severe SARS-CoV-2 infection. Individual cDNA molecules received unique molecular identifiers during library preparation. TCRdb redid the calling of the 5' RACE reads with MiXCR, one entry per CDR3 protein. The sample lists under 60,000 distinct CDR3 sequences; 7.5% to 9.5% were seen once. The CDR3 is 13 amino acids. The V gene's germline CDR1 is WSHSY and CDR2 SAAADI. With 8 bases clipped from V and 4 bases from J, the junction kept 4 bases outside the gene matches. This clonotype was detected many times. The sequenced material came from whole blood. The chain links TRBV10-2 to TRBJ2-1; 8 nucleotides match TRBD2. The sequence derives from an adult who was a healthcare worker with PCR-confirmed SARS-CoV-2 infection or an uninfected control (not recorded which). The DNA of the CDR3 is TGCGCCAGCGGGGCGGGGGGATACAATGAGCAGTTCTTC. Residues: CASGAGGYNEQFF.